This entry lists 18 T cell receptor beta chains sequenced from one sample in a study of OX40 agonist ivuxolimab in advanced cancers. Clones were read by immunoSEQ multiplex PCR, and TCRdb kept only the in-frame ones, dropping some. Among some 77,000 clones listed, 80% to 90% were seen once. The source material was CD4+ or CD8+ T cells sorted from blood, sampled in a trial of the OX40 agonist ivuxolimab. The receptors were sampled from an adult with an advanced solid tumor such as melanoma, head and neck, liver or kidney cancer.

The rearrangement uses TRBV29-1 and TRBJ1-1; D remains unclear. CDR1 and CDR2 from the germline V gene are SQVTM and ANQGSEA. V was shortened by 5 bases and J by 4 bases, with 8 bases between the two germline ends. The CDR3 length is 11 residues. The CDR3 sequence is CSVSRGTEAFF. The CDR3 coding sequence is TGCAGCGTTAGCCGTGGCACTGAAGCTTTCTTT.

This sequence joins TRBV2 and TRBJ1-2; TRBD1 matches 7 bases. V shed 3 bases and J 2 bases; nucleotides not matched to a gene: 6. The CDR3 has 15 residues. Germline CDR1 is SNHLY and CDR2 is FYNNEI. For the CDR3, the DNA is TGTGCCAGCAGTGAGGCGGAGGGGGCAAACTATGGCTACACCTTC. Translation gives CASSEAEGANYGYTF.

The chain links TRBV18 to TRBJ2-6; D might be TRBD1 (6 bases). The CDR3 sequence is 19 residues long. Trimming cost V 2 bases and J 1 base, with 18 bases left between them. In germline, CDR1 is KGHSH, CDR2 LQKENI. The DNA of the CDR3 is TGTGCCAGCTCACCAGAGTCCCACGGGACATTGTCTGGGGCCAACGTCCTGACTTTC. This sequence encodes CASSPESHGTLSGANVLTF.

V gene TRBV2 combines with J gene TRBJ2-7; 8 positions agree with TRBD1. The V and J ends lost 5 bases and 3 bases, in that order; junction bases with no gene match: 9. CDR3 length: 15 residues. Germline V gives CDR1 SNHLY, CDR2 FYNNEI. The CDR3 bases are TGTGCCAGCAGTACGGACAGGGCCTTAGACTACGAGCAGTACTTC. The encoded protein is CASSTDRALDYEQYF.

This chain uses TRBV12-5 with TRBJ2-7; no clear D. V was clipped by 0 bases and J by 3 bases, with 12 bases between them. The CDR3 length is 15 residues. CDR1 and CDR2 from the germline V gene are LGHNT and FRNRAP. CDR3 DNA sequence: TGTGCTAGTGGTTTGGTACTCGGCAGAGACTACGAGCAGTACTTC. Protein product: CASGLVLGRDYEQYF.

This clone was recorded only once. The rearrangement uses TRBV5-1 and TRBJ2-7, with TRBD1 matching 7 bases. With V trimmed by 4 bases and J by 6 bases, 7 bases remained unmatched. The CDR3 is 13 residues long. Germline V gene data show CDR1 as SGHRS and CDR2 as YFSETQ. The DNA for the CDR3 is TGCGCCAGCAGCGAACAGGGGCTCCGCGAGCAGTACTTC. Translated: CASSEQGLREQYF. The whole variable domain, remainder taken from reference TRBV5-1 and TRBJ2-7, is KAGVTQTPRYLIKTRGQQVTLSCSPISGHRSVSWYQQTPGQGLQFLFEYFSETQRNKGNFPGRFSGRQFSNSRSEMNVSTLELGDSALYLCASSEQGLREQYFGPGTRLTVT.

This clone was detected only once. The gene calls are TRBV30 and TRBJ1-6, with 7 positions matching TRBD1. This CDR3 comprises 17 residues. V shed 0 bases, J shed 0 bases, and the junction held 5 bases outside the gene matches. The germline CDR1 and CDR2 sequences are GTSNPN and SVGIG (reference sequence). The CDR3 is CAWSVRGRRSYNSPLHF. The DNA for the CDR3 is TGTGCCTGGAGTGTAAGGGGGCGACGCTCCTATAATTCACCCCTCCACTTT.

V is TRBV29-1 and J is TRBJ1-1; a possible D gene is TRBD1 (5 bases). Deletions cut 6 bases from V and 4 bases from J, with 12 bases between. Per the germline V gene, CDR1 is SQVTM and CDR2 is ANQGSEA. The CDR3 sequence is 12 residues long. This CDR3 reads CSVGRGVTEAFF. In nucleotides, the CDR3 is TGCAGCGTCGGAAGGGGAGTCACTGAAGCTTTCTTT. Full variable domain (remainder filled in from reference TRBV29-1 and TRBJ1-1): SAVISQKPSRDICQRGTSLTIQCQVDSQVTMMFWYRQQPGQSLTLIATANQGSEATYESGFVIDKFPISRPNLTFSTLTVSNMSPEDSSIYLCSVGRGVTEAFFGQGTRLTVV.

The chain links TRBV19 to TRBJ2-1; D possibly matches TRBD1 or TRBD2 (6 bases each). The germline gives CDR1 LNHDA, CDR2 SQIVND (reference sequence). The CDR3 spans 14 residues. V lost 1 base and J 8 bases, leaving 12 bases between the germline ends. The CDR3 reads CASSIGWGADEQFF. CDR3 in DNA: TGTGCCAGTAGTATAGGGTGGGGGGCAGATGAGCAGTTCTTC.

The table lists this clone with a count of one. The rearrangement joins TRBV2 to TRBJ1-2; 7 bases line up with TRBD1. Losses at the gene ends were 4 bases for V and 0 bases for J; bases not matched to a gene: 8. The CDR3 runs to 16 residues. Germline CDR1 reads SNHLY; CDR2 reads FYNNEI. CDR3 DNA sequence: TGTGCCAGCAGTGTTAGACAGGGTTCAGCTAACTATGGCTACACCTTC. It codes for CASSVRQGSANYGYTF. Variable domain in full (rest from reference TRBV2 and TRBJ1-2): EPEVTQTPSHQVTQMGQEVILRCVPISNHLYFYWYRQILGQKVEFLVSFYNNEISEKSEIFDDQFSVERPDGSNFTLKIRSTKLEDSAMYFCASSVRQGSANYGYTFGSGTRLTVV.

This clone was detected once. The V gene is TRBV6-1, the J gene TRBJ1-1; tentatively, D is TRBD1 (6 bases). The length of the CDR3 is 14 residues. With 8 bases removed from V and 0 bases from J, the gap between germline ends came to 13 bases. Germline CDR1 is MNHNS and CDR2 is SASEGT. The CDR3: CASDGQPMNTEAFF. CDR3 DNA sequence: TGTGCCAGCGATGGACAGCCCATGAACACTGAAGCTTTCTTT.

The chain is built from TRBV10-3 and TRBJ2-3; 7 positions match TRBD1. Trimming took 6 bases from V and 6 from J; bases not matched to a gene: 0. This CDR3 has 11 residues. Per germline, CDR1 ENHRY and CDR2 SYGVKD. The CDR3 coding sequence is TGTGCCATCAGGACAGGGGATACGCAGTATTTT. Translated, it gives CAIRTGDTQYF.

The CDR3 loop reads CASSRGGLASKDTQYF. The CDR3 coding sequence is TGTGCCAGCAGCCGGGGGGGACTAGCGTCGAAAGATACGCAGTATTTT. The chain employs TRBV11-3 and TRBJ2-3; 10 bases are a match to TRBD2. V lost 5 bases, J lost 5 bases, and 10 bases stayed unmatched. This CDR3 is 16 amino acids long. Germline V gives CDR1 SGHNT, CDR2 YENEEA.

The V and J genes are TRBV4-1 and TRBJ1-6; no reliable D call. The germline V gene encodes CDR1 MGHRA and CDR2 YSYEKL. Trimming took off 0 bases at V and 0 bases at J, with 18 bases between the two ends. The CDR3 loop spans 20 amino acids. CDR3 residues: CASSQDGRSISSSYNSPLHF. As DNA, the CDR3 is TGCGCCAGCAGCCAAGATGGCAGGAGTATATCCAGCTCCTATAATTCACCCCTCCACTTT.

The chain links TRBV6-1 to TRBJ2-2, with 8 bases identical to TRBD1. Germline loops: CDR1 MNHNS, CDR2 SASEGT. Trimming removed 4 bases from V and 7 bases from J; junction bases left unmatched: 8. The CDR3 consists of 15 residues. CDR3 in amino acids: CASSAQGAESGELFF. CDR3 in DNA: TGTGCCAGCAGTGCCCAGGGGGCAGAGAGCGGGGAGCTGTTTTTT.

This clone was detected only a few times. The chain carries TRBV27 and TRBJ2-3; TRBD2 agrees at 9 bases. V shed 5 bases, J shed 5 bases, and the junction held 26 bases outside the gene matches. The CDR3 length is 21 residues. CDR1 and CDR2 from the germline V gene are MNHEY and SMNVEV (reference sequence). The CDR3 reads CASSRRSGLAGLNLGGDTQYF. CDR3 in DNA: TGTGCCAGCAGTCGGCGGTCCGGGCTAGCGGGACTCAACCTTGGGGGAGATACGCAGTATTTT.

This chain uses TRBV4-1 with TRBJ1-1; 7 bases fit TRBD1. The V gene's germline CDR1 is MGHRA and CDR2 YSYEKL. Trimming cost V 0 bases and J 6 bases; bases outside gene matches: 4. The CDR3 extends over 14 amino acids. CDR3 loop: CASSQDRGSAEAFF. In DNA form, the CDR3 reads TGCGCCAGCAGCCAAGACAGGGGGTCGGCTGAAGCTTTCTTT.

The V gene is TRBV5-1, the J gene TRBJ1-1, with D unclear. Germline CDR1 and CDR2: SGHRS and YFSETQ. V dropped 7 bases and J dropped 1 base, with 14 bases sitting between them. This CDR3 has 14 residues. CDR3 region: CASRERLSNTEAFF. DNA of the CDR3: TGCGCCAGCCGAGAGAGGTTGTCGAACACTGAAGCTTTCTTT. The full variable domain, rest sourced from reference TRBV5-1 and TRBJ1-1, is KAGVTQTPRYLIKTRGQQVTLSCSPISGHRSVSWYQQTPGQGLQFLFEYFSETQRNKGNFPGRFSGRQFSNSRSEMNVSTLELGDSALYLCASRERLSNTEAFFGQGTRLTVV.